This T cell receptor beta chain was identified in a study of T cell responses to AZD1222 COVID-19 vaccine. Study observations and caveats: The CD4 TCRs associated with vaccination extended across spike and predominated at 160-218 and 743-854.

The protocol was immunoSEQ multiplex PCR, while the TCRdb copy is restricted to in-frame clones and leaves out a portion. The data show some 120,000 clones, approximately 89% seen once. Investigators merged groups given second doses at roughly 4 or roughly 12 weeks. Note on this clone: The antigen remains undetermined.

This CDR3 is built from 17 residues. Germline V lookup: CDR1 SGDLS, CDR2 YYNGEE. Unmatched junction bases numbered 16, after V lost 4 bases and J lost 5 bases. This specimen consisted of peripheral blood, obtained 28 days after the second AZD1222 dose. The V and J genes are TRBV9 and TRBJ2-7, with 9 nucleotides matching TRBD1. The source of this sequence is an adult who received the AZD1222 COVID-19 vaccine. CDR3 loop: CASSIHSQQGAMNEQYF. CDR3 in DNA: TGTGCCAGCAGCATACACTCACAACAGGGGGCTATGAACGAGCAGTACTTC.